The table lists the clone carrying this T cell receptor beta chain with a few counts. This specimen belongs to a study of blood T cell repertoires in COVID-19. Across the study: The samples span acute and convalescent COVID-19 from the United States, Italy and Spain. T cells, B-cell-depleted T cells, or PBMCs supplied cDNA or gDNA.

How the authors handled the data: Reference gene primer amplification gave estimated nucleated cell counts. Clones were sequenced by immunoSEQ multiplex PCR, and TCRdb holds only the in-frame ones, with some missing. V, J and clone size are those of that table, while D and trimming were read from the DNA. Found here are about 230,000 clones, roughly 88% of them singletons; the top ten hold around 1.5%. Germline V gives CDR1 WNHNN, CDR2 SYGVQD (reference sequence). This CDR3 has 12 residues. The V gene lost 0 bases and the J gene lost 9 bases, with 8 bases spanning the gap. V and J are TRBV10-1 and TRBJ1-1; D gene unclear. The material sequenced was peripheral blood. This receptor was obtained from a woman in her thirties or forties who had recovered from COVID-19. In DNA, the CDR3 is TGCGCCAGCAGTGAGTCGTACGGGAAAGCTTTCTTT. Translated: CASSESYGKAFF.